Listed below are T cell receptor beta chains from one sample, sequenced in a study of blood T cell repertoires in COVID-19. TCRdb's copy holds only in-frame clones and misses some; the assay was immunoSEQ multiplex PCR. The sample includes a few hundred thousand clones, around 80% of them seen just once. The sample comprised peripheral blood. The receptor source for this set is a woman aged 45-65 years with acute or convalescent COVID-19. The CDR3 runs from the conserved cysteine through the conserved F or W. The order of the fields is J gene, D gene, clone size, V gene, CDR3 DNA, CDR3 protein. D genes are given only for firm matches. Rows may omit the clone size; those that give it use once, few, many or a size class.

j_call: TRBJ1-2; d_call: NA; clone_size: NA; v_call: TRBV2; cdr3_nt: TGTGCCAGCAGTGATTATGGCGGCGGGAACTATGGCTACACCTTC; cdr3_aa: CASSDYGGGNYGYTF
j_call: TRBJ1-1; d_call: NA; clone_size: NA; v_call: TRBV11-2; cdr3_nt: TGTGCCAGCAGCGGAAGACACGGCCCTGAAGCTTTCTTT; cdr3_aa: CASSGRHGPEAFF
j_call: TRBJ2-5; d_call: TRBD1; clone_size: NA; v_call: TRBV5-1; cdr3_nt: TGCGCCAGCAGCCCGGGACAGGGTTTAGAGACCCAGTACTTC; cdr3_aa: CASSPGQGLETQYF
j_call: TRBJ1-1; d_call: NA; clone_size: NA; v_call: TRBV5-1; cdr3_nt: TGCGCCAGCGCTCCCTCCGGGAGACAATTGAACACTGAAGCTTTCTTT; cdr3_aa: CASAPSGRQLNTEAFF
j_call: TRBJ1-1; d_call: NA; clone_size: NA; v_call: TRBV15; cdr3_nt: TGTGCCACCAGCAGGGGGAGGAACACTGAAGCTTTCTTT; cdr3_aa: CATSRGRNTEAFF
j_call: TRBJ1-6; d_call: NA; clone_size: NA; v_call: TRBV19; cdr3_nt: TGTGCCAGTAGTATCCAGACAGGTCCTAATTCACCCCTCCACTTT; cdr3_aa: CASSIQTGPNSPLHF
j_call: TRBJ2-7; d_call: TRBD2; clone_size: NA; v_call: TRBV25-1; cdr3_nt: TGTGCCAGCAGTGGGACTAGCGGGAACTACGAGCAGTACTTC; cdr3_aa: CASSGTSGNYEQYF
j_call: TRBJ2-3; d_call: TRBD1; clone_size: once; v_call: TRBV4-3; cdr3_nt: TGCGCCAGCAGCCAAAATCCCCGACAGGGAGAGCAGTATTTT; cdr3_aa: CASSQNPRQGEQYF
j_call: TRBJ1-1; d_call: NA; clone_size: NA; v_call: TRBV6-1; cdr3_nt: TGTGCCAGCAGTGAAGCGGTGACAGGCTGGAGGACTGAAGCTTTCTTT; cdr3_aa: CASSEAVTGWRTEAFF
j_call: TRBJ1-1; d_call: TRBD1; clone_size: NA; v_call: TRBV18; cdr3_nt: TGTGCCAGCTCACCACTAACAGGGGAGAGCACTGAAGCTTTCTTT; cdr3_aa: CASSPLTGESTEAFF
j_call: TRBJ2-3; d_call: TRBD1; clone_size: NA; v_call: TRBV5-1; cdr3_nt: TGCGCCAGCAGTGAGGAGGACAGGGGACCGCAGTATTTT; cdr3_aa: CASSEEDRGPQYF
j_call: TRBJ1-2; d_call: TRBD1; clone_size: NA; v_call: TRBV10-3; cdr3_nt: TGTGCCATCAGTGTCGGGACAGATTATGGCTACACCTTC; cdr3_aa: CAISVGTDYGYTF
j_call: TRBJ1-6; d_call: NA; clone_size: once; v_call: TRBV19; cdr3_nt: TGTGCCAGTAGAGACACATATAATTCACCCCTCCACTTT; cdr3_aa: CASRDTYNSPLHF
j_call: TRBJ1-1; d_call: NA; clone_size: NA; v_call: TRBV6-2/TRBV6-3; cdr3_nt: TGTGCCAGCAGCTCCAGACAGGATGCTGAAGCTTTCTTT; cdr3_aa: CASSSRQDAEAFF
j_call: TRBJ1-2; d_call: NA; clone_size: NA; v_call: TRBV6-5; cdr3_nt: TGTGCCAGCAGAGCGACAGGAGCCAACTATGGCTACACCTTC; cdr3_aa: CASRATGANYGYTF
j_call: TRBJ2-6; d_call: TRBD1; clone_size: NA; v_call: TRBV18; cdr3_nt: TGTGCCAGCTCCCAGGACAGGTCTGGGGCCAACGTCCTGACTTTC; cdr3_aa: CASSQDRSGANVLTF
j_call: TRBJ1-1; d_call: TRBD1; clone_size: NA; v_call: TRBV10-1; cdr3_nt: TGCGCCAGCACCGGGACAGGGGCCCGAAGATTTGAAGCTTTCTTT; cdr3_aa: CASTGTGARRFEAFF
j_call: TRBJ2-1; d_call: TRBD2; clone_size: NA; v_call: TRBV15; cdr3_nt: TGTGCCACCAGCTCCCGGGGGGGGTACAATGAGCAGTTCTTC; cdr3_aa: CATSSRGGYNEQFF
j_call: TRBJ2-5; d_call: NA; clone_size: NA; v_call: TRBV19; cdr3_nt: TGTGCCAGTAGTTCCCCCGGGGAGACCCAGTACTTC; cdr3_aa: CASSSPGETQYF
j_call: TRBJ2-1; d_call: NA; clone_size: NA; v_call: TRBV11-2; cdr3_nt: TGTGCCAGCAGCTTAATCGATGAGCAGTTCTTC; cdr3_aa: CASSLIDEQFF
j_call: TRBJ2-1; d_call: NA; clone_size: NA; v_call: TRBV5-6; cdr3_nt: TGTGCCAGCAGCTTCACGGGCAATGAGCAGTTCTTC; cdr3_aa: CASSFTGNEQFF
j_call: TRBJ1-3; d_call: NA; clone_size: NA; v_call: TRBV25-1; cdr3_nt: TGTGCCAGCAGTGATCAGGGGTTGAGCTCTGGAAACACCATATATTTT; cdr3_aa: CASSDQGLSSGNTIYF
j_call: TRBJ1-1; d_call: NA; clone_size: NA; v_call: TRBV10-3; cdr3_nt: TGTGCCATCGGGCTCGGGGGGGCTCAGAACTCTGAAGCTTTCTTT; cdr3_aa: CAIGLGGAQNSEAFF
j_call: TRBJ1-5; d_call: NA; clone_size: NA; v_call: TRBV3-1/TRBV3-2; cdr3_nt: TGTGCCAGCAGCCAAGCATCCAATCAGCCCCAGCATTTT; cdr3_aa: CASSQASNQPQHF
j_call: TRBJ2-7; d_call: TRBD2; clone_size: NA; v_call: TRBV6-2/TRBV6-3; cdr3_nt: TGTGCCAGCAGTCCCCGGGTAGCGGGAAGGAACGAGCAGTACTTC; cdr3_aa: CASSPRVAGRNEQYF
j_call: TRBJ1-5; d_call: NA; clone_size: NA; v_call: TRBV19; cdr3_nt: TGTGCCAGTAGTTCCGGGCGCCCGGGGGAGTGGAATCAGCCCCAGCATTTT; cdr3_aa: CASSSGRPGEWNQPQHF
j_call: TRBJ1-4; d_call: TRBD1; clone_size: NA; v_call: TRBV7-8; cdr3_nt: TGTGCCAGCAGCTTCTACAGGGGTGAAAAACTGTTTTTT; cdr3_aa: CASSFYRGEKLFF
j_call: TRBJ1-2; d_call: TRBD1; clone_size: NA; v_call: TRBV19; cdr3_nt: TGTGCCAGTAGTTGGTGGACAGGGGGCTACACCTTC; cdr3_aa: CASSWWTGGYTF
j_call: TRBJ1-2; d_call: TRBD1; clone_size: NA; v_call: TRBV5-1; cdr3_nt: TGCGCCAGCAGCTTGGGACAGGGTCAAGGCGGCTACACCTTC; cdr3_aa: CASSLGQGQGGYTF
j_call: TRBJ2-5; d_call: NA; clone_size: NA; v_call: TRBV12-3/TRBV12-4; cdr3_nt: TGTGCCAGCATGAGCTTCCGGCAAGAGACCCAGTACTTC; cdr3_aa: CASMSFRQETQYF
j_call: TRBJ2-5; d_call: TRBD1; clone_size: NA; v_call: TRBV20-1; cdr3_nt: TGCAGTGCTAGTAGCGTAGGGGGCTCCCAAGAGACCCAGTACTTC; cdr3_aa: CSASSVGGSQETQYF
j_call: TRBJ1-1; d_call: NA; clone_size: NA; v_call: TRBV18; cdr3_nt: TGTGCCAGCTCACCCGCCAGGGACACTGAAGCTTTCTTT; cdr3_aa: CASSPARDTEAFF
j_call: TRBJ2-7; d_call: NA; clone_size: NA; v_call: TRBV2; cdr3_nt: TGTGCCAGCAGGGGAGGGACAACCGCCTACGAGCAGTACTTC; cdr3_aa: CASRGGTTAYEQYF
j_call: TRBJ2-5; d_call: NA; clone_size: NA; v_call: TRBV5-6; cdr3_nt: TGTGCCAGCAGCTTGACAGGGGCGGGGGAGACCCAGTACTTC; cdr3_aa: CASSLTGAGETQYF
j_call: TRBJ1-2; d_call: NA; clone_size: few; v_call: TRBV5-6; cdr3_nt: TGTGCCAGCAGCTTGGGAGGCAGATTGGGCTACACCTTC; cdr3_aa: CASSLGGRLGYTF
j_call: TRBJ1-4; d_call: TRBD1; clone_size: NA; v_call: TRBV29-1; cdr3_nt: TGCAGCGTTGCAGGGGGTGAAAAACTGTTTTTT; cdr3_aa: CSVAGGEKLFF
j_call: TRBJ2-2; d_call: NA; clone_size: NA; v_call: TRBV5-1; cdr3_nt: TGCGCCAGCAGTGACAGAGCTAACACCGGGGAGCTGTTTTTT; cdr3_aa: CASSDRANTGELFF
j_call: TRBJ2-3; d_call: TRBD2; clone_size: NA; v_call: TRBV6-5; cdr3_nt: TGTGCCAGCAGCGGGACTAGCGGGAGTCGGGATACGCAGTATTTT; cdr3_aa: CASSGTSGSRDTQYF
j_call: TRBJ2-3; d_call: NA; clone_size: NA; v_call: TRBV11-3; cdr3_nt: TGTGCCAGCAGCTTAGGGACACTCCAACGCACAGATACGCAGTATTTT; cdr3_aa: CASSLGTLQRTDTQYF
j_call: TRBJ1-1; d_call: NA; clone_size: NA; v_call: TRBV7-3; cdr3_nt: TGTGCCAGCAGACTAAACATGAACACTGAAGCTTTCTTT; cdr3_aa: CASRLNMNTEAFF
j_call: TRBJ1-4; d_call: NA; clone_size: NA; v_call: TRBV7-8; cdr3_nt: TGTGCCAGCAGATTAGGAGTACAGGCGGGGGTTGAAAAACTGTTTTTT; cdr3_aa: CASRLGVQAGVEKLFF
j_call: TRBJ1-4; d_call: NA; clone_size: few; v_call: TRBV29-1; cdr3_nt: TGCAGCGTTGAAACGGCAACTAATGAAAAACTGTTTTTT; cdr3_aa: CSVETATNEKLFF
j_call: TRBJ2-1; d_call: NA; clone_size: NA; v_call: TRBV29-1; cdr3_nt: TGCAGCGGGGAACTAGCCTACAATGAGCAGTTCTTC; cdr3_aa: CSGELAYNEQFF
j_call: TRBJ1-1; d_call: NA; clone_size: NA; v_call: TRBV14; cdr3_nt: TGTGCCAGCAGCCAAGCTCTGGGTGCGGTTACTGAAGCTTTCTTT; cdr3_aa: CASSQALGAVTEAFF
j_call: TRBJ1-5; d_call: NA; clone_size: NA; v_call: TRBV2; cdr3_nt: TGTGCCCGCGGGAGGGGCGGGGGCGGCGTCAATCAGCCCCAGCATTTT; cdr3_aa: CARGRGGGGVNQPQHF
j_call: TRBJ1-2; d_call: NA; clone_size: NA; v_call: TRBV10-3; cdr3_nt: TGTGCCATCAGTGAGTCTTGGCAGGGCCGTGGCTACACCTTC; cdr3_aa: CAISESWQGRGYTF
j_call: TRBJ1-2; d_call: NA; clone_size: NA; v_call: TRBV5-1; cdr3_nt: TGCGCCAGCAGCTCCTCGGGGGAGGTGGGCGGCTACACCTTC; cdr3_aa: CASSSSGEVGGYTF
j_call: TRBJ2-1; d_call: NA; clone_size: few; v_call: TRBV5-1; cdr3_nt: TGCGCCAGCAGCTTGGGCGGGGATAGGGAGCAGTTCTTC; cdr3_aa: CASSLGGDREQFF
j_call: TRBJ1-3; d_call: TRBD1; clone_size: once; v_call: TRBV30; cdr3_nt: TGTGCCTGGAGTCAGACAGGGACTGGAAACACCATATATTTT; cdr3_aa: CAWSQTGTGNTIYF
j_call: TRBJ1-3; d_call: NA; clone_size: NA; v_call: TRBV10-3; cdr3_nt: TGTGCCATACAGAGCTCTGGAAACACCATATATTTT; cdr3_aa: CAIQSSGNTIYF
j_call: TRBJ2-3; d_call: NA; clone_size: NA; v_call: TRBV6-2/TRBV6-3; cdr3_nt: TGTGCCAGCAGTTACTCGGGCGGGTTCCGCACAGATACGCAGTATTTT; cdr3_aa: CASSYSGGFRTDTQYF
j_call: TRBJ2-1; d_call: TRBD2; clone_size: NA; v_call: TRBV3-1/TRBV3-2; cdr3_nt: TGTGCCAGCAGCCAAGTGACTAGCGGGAGGCCCGGGTGGCATGAGCAGTTCTTC; cdr3_aa: CASSQVTSGRPGWHEQFF
j_call: TRBJ1-4; d_call: TRBD1; clone_size: NA; v_call: TRBV18; cdr3_nt: TGTGCCAGCCAGGGGGCTGCAACTAATGAAAAACTGTTTTTT; cdr3_aa: CASQGAATNEKLFF
j_call: TRBJ2-5; d_call: TRBD1; clone_size: NA; v_call: TRBV4-1; cdr3_nt: TGCGCCAGCAGCCAAGAGCGCCTATCCGGGACAGCATCCCAAGAGACCCAGTACTTC; cdr3_aa: CASSQERLSGTASQETQYF
j_call: TRBJ2-2; d_call: NA; clone_size: NA; v_call: TRBV29-1; cdr3_nt: TGCAGCGTGGGCAGTGAAGGGGACACCGGGGAGCTGTTTTTT; cdr3_aa: CSVGSEGDTGELFF
j_call: TRBJ2-3; d_call: TRBD2; clone_size: NA; v_call: TRBV5-1; cdr3_nt: TGCGCCAGCAGCTTTGCGGGAGAAGATACGCAGTATTTT; cdr3_aa: CASSFAGEDTQYF
j_call: TRBJ1-1; d_call: TRBD1; clone_size: NA; v_call: TRBV29-1; cdr3_nt: TGCAGCGTTACCCCGGGACAGGGGTTAAGGACTGAAGCTTTCTTT; cdr3_aa: CSVTPGQGLRTEAFF
j_call: TRBJ2-2; d_call: TRBD2; clone_size: NA; v_call: TRBV30; cdr3_nt: TGTGCCTCCAACGGCCGACTAGCGGGTTTAACCGGGGAGCTGTTTTTT; cdr3_aa: CASNGRLAGLTGELFF
j_call: TRBJ2-7; d_call: NA; clone_size: few; v_call: TRBV12-3/TRBV12-4; cdr3_nt: TGTGCCAGCAGTTTGGACTCAAATTACGAGCAGTACTTC; cdr3_aa: CASSLDSNYEQYF
j_call: TRBJ1-1; d_call: TRBD1; clone_size: NA; v_call: TRBV27; cdr3_nt: TGTGCCAGCAGTTTGAGCACGACAGGGTACACTGAAGCTTTCTTT; cdr3_aa: CASSLSTTGYTEAFF